The TCR beta chain under discussion was sequenced for a study of OX40 agonist ivuxolimab in advanced cancers. Looking at the study overall: Averaging about 60 years in age, with a range of roughly 20 to 80, the cohort was 80% to 90% male. Under the entry rules, prior anti-PD-1, anti-PD-L1 or anti-CTLA-4 therapy was allowed, and roughly 41% had some. Study-wide results and limits: Expanded clones tended on average to be more numerous among CD8+ T cells than CD4+. Among the lowest peripheral clonal expansion occurred in 0.1-3.0 mg/kg partial responders.

The table came from immunoSEQ multiplex PCR; TCRdb's copy has only in-frame clones and leaves some out. The sample has 65,000 to 95,000 clones; about 90% are singletons. With respect to this clone: Antigen: not known.

The germline CDR1 and CDR2 sequences are SGHDT and YYEEEE. The CDR3 runs to 14 residues. Trimming took off 3 bases at V and 3 bases at J, with 12 bases between the two ends. Here the sequenced sample was CD4+ or CD8+ T cells sorted from blood, taken in a trial of the OX40 agonist ivuxolimab. The genes are TRBV5-6 and TRBJ2-5; D is unresolved. This receptor was identified in an adult with an advanced solid tumor such as melanoma, head and neck, liver or kidney cancer. CDR3 sequence: CASSSLGQKETQYF. The CDR3 bases are TGTGCCAGCAGCTCACTCGGGCAGAAAGAGACCCAGTACTTC.